The 29 T cell receptor beta chains reported below all come from one sample, sequenced in a study of blood T cell repertoires in COVID-19. This table comes from immunoSEQ multiplex PCR, and its TCRdb copy is limited to in-frame clones, with some not included. In the table there are under 300,000 clones, around 90% of which are singletons. Specimen: PBMCs or T cells enriched from blood (not recorded which). Source of these receptors: a woman aged 40 to 49 with acute COVID-19.

The chain recombines TRBV4-2 with TRBJ2-1; TRBD2 matches 8 bases. The CDR3 runs to 15 residues. Looked up from germline, CDR1 is LGHNA and CDR2 is YNFKEQ. With V trimmed by 1 base and J by 6 bases, 5 bases remained unmatched. The DNA of the CDR3 is TGTGCCAGCAGCCAAGTAACGGGAGGGGGCAATGAGCAGTTCTTC. The encoded protein is CASSQVTGGGNEQFF.

The chain's CDR3 is CASSVDPVETQYF. In nucleotides, the CDR3 is TGTGCCAGCAGCGTAGATCCCGTGGAGACCCAGTACTTC. V is TRBV9 and J is TRBJ2-5; D gene unclear. The CDR3 is made up of 13 amino acids. The V end lost 0 bases, the J end lost 5 bases, and 8 bases lay between the germline ends. Germline V gene data show CDR1 as SGDLS and CDR2 as YYNGEE.

V and J are TRBV5-4 and TRBJ1-1; 9 bases are shared with TRBD1. In germline, CDR1 is SGHNT, CDR2 YYREEE (reference sequence). V shed 4 bases, J shed 8 bases, and the junction held 6 bases outside the gene matches. The length of the CDR3 is 13 residues. In DNA form, the CDR3 reads TGTGCCAGCAGCAAGAGACAGGGGGGCGAAGCTTTCTTT. Residues: CASSKRQGGEAFF.

The CDR3 region is CASSLAPGMNTEAFF. The CDR3 coding sequence is TGCGCCAGCAGCTTGGCCCCAGGTATGAACACTGAAGCTTTCTTT. The V gene is TRBV5-1, the J gene TRBJ1-1, with D unclear. Between the trimmed V and J ends, which lost 0 bases and 0 bases, there was a span of 9 bases. The CDR3 sequence is 15 residues long. The V gene's germline CDR1 is SGHRS and CDR2 YFSETQ.

This CDR3 reads CASSNRGGGETQYF. CDR3 coding DNA: TGTGCCAGCAGCAACAGGGGGGGAGGAGAGACCCAGTACTTC. The chain couples TRBV3-1 (or the pseudogene TRBV3-2) to TRBJ2-5, with a possible D match to TRBD1 (8 bases). The CDR3 has 14 amino acids. Germline V CDR1 and CDR2: LGHDT, YNNKEL (reference sequence). Trimming shortened V by 5 bases and J by 4 bases, and 14 bases separated the two germline ends.

The V gene is TRBV7-9, the J gene TRBJ1-1; D gene unclear. CDR3 length: 13 residues. Trimming left V 1 base short and J 10 bases short, with 13 bases between. CDR1 SEHNR and CDR2 FQNEAQ come from the germline V gene (reference sequence). CDR3 nucleotide sequence: TGTGCCAGCAGCTTAGATCTCTCAAGAGGAGCTTTCTTT. Translated, it gives CASSLDLSRGAFF. The variable domain in full, completed from reference TRBV7-9 and TRBJ1-1, reads DTGVSQNPRHKITKRGQNVTFRCDPISEHNRLYWYRQTLGQGPEFLTYFQNEAQLEKSRLLSDRFSAERPKGSFSTLEIQRTEQGDSAMYLCASSLDLSRGAFFGQGTRLTVV.

This chain uses TRBV15 with TRBJ2-3; 13 positions match TRBD2. Trimming at V came to 0 bases and at J to 2 bases, leaving 8 bases not matched to a gene. The CDR3 extends over 19 amino acids. The V gene's germline CDR1 is LNHNV and CDR2 YYDKDF (reference sequence). Here the CDR3 reads CATSRDKGLAGLSTDTQYF. CDR3 DNA sequence: TGTGCCACCAGCAGAGATAAGGGACTAGCGGGACTGTCCACAGATACGCAGTATTTT.

The chain combines TRBV20-1 with TRBJ2-7, with D hard to call. This CDR3 contains 13 residues. V was pared by 3 bases and J by 4 bases, with 13 bases between. Germline V lookup: CDR1 DFQATT, CDR2 SNEGSKA (reference sequence). This CDR3 reads CSASLAGKYEQYF. The CDR3 nucleotides are TGCAGTGCTAGTTTGGCAGGAAAATACGAGCAGTACTTC.

This clone came up once. The V call is TRBV28, the J call TRBJ1-1; TRBD1 aligns across 8 bases. The junction had 10 bases not matched to a gene; V was cut back by 6 bases and J by 1 base. Germline values: CDR1 MDHEN, CDR2 SYDVKM. The CDR3 length is 16 residues. CDR3 region: CASSPDRARWNTEAFF. CDR3 coding DNA: TGTGCCAGCAGCCCGGACAGGGCGCGTTGGAACACTGAAGCTTTCTTT.

V and J are TRBV12-3 or TRBV12-4 and TRBJ1-2; weak D call: TRBD1 (6 bases). The CDR3 is 13 residues long. V was pared by 4 bases and J by 8 bases, with 14 bases between. This CDR3 is CASSSRGFGGYTF. The CDR3 DNA reads TGTGCCAGCAGTTCAAGGGGGTTCGGAGGCTACACCTTC.

The CDR3 DNA is TGTGCCAGCAGCCACTCGATGGATACGCAGTATTTT. The encoded protein is CASSHSMDTQYF. This chain joins TRBV12-3 or TRBV12-4 and TRBJ2-3; D unclear. V lost 6 bases and J 6 bases, leaving 10 bases between the germline ends. CDR3 length equals 12 residues.

The chain carries TRBV3-1 (or the pseudogene TRBV3-2) and TRBJ2-2; 8 bases align to TRBD2. Germline assignment: CDR1 LGHDT and CDR2 YNNKEL (reference sequence). The V gene end was trimmed by 4 bases and the J gene end by 6 bases; junction bases not matched to a gene: 1. The CDR3 sequence is 13 residues long. CDR3 nucleotide sequence: TGTGCCAGCAGCCCGGGACTAGCCGGGGAGCTGTTTTTT. It specifies CASSPGLAGELFF.

The chain carries TRBV28 and TRBJ1-5; TRBD1 matches at 7 bases. CDR3 length equals 14 residues. V gave up 5 bases and J gave up 7 bases; unmatched junction bases: 8. CDR1 is MDHEN and CDR2 is SYDVKM in the germline V gene. The CDR3 here is CASSDRVVLQPQHF. The CDR3 DNA sequence: TGTGCCAGCAGTGACAGGGTTGTCTTGCAGCCCCAGCATTTT.

V and J are TRBV28 and TRBJ2-3; 13 bases fit TRBD2. The junction had 6 bases not matched to a gene; V was cut back by 6 bases and J by 0 bases. The CDR3 has 17 residues. Germline assignment: CDR1 MDHEN and CDR2 SYDVKM. In nucleotides, the CDR3 is TGTGCCAGCAGGTCCGGGACTAGCGGGGACAGCACAGATACGCAGTATTTT. Protein product: CASRSGTSGDSTDTQYF. The whole variable domain, remainder taken from reference TRBV28 and TRBJ2-3, is DVKVTQSSRYLVKRTGEKVFLECVQDMDHENMFWYRQDPGLGLRLIYFSYDVKMKEKGDIPEGYSVSREKKERFSLILESASTNQTSMYLCASRSGTSGDSTDTQYFGPGTRLTVL.

This clone was detected a few times. The genes are TRBV7-9 and TRBJ2-7; no firm D call. This CDR3 has 11 amino acids. The germline V gene has CDR1 SEHNR and CDR2 FQNEAQ (reference sequence). Trimming left V 5 bases short and J 3 bases short, with 5 bases between. This CDR3 reads CASSNNYEQYF. The CDR3 DNA reads as TGTGCCAGCAGCAACAACTACGAGCAGTACTTC.

V gene TRBV28 combines with J gene TRBJ2-5, with 7 bases aligning to TRBD1. The CDR3 covers 13 residues. CDR1 and CDR2 from the germline V gene are MDHEN and SYDVKM. Unmatched junction bases numbered 3, after V lost 6 bases and J lost 2 bases. The CDR3: CASRSRGQETQYF. CDR3 DNA sequence: TGTGCCAGCAGGAGCAGGGGGCAAGAGACCCAGTACTTC.

V gene TRBV5-1 combines with J gene TRBJ1-3; D ambiguous. The CDR3 covers 15 residues. Trimming pared 0 bases from V and 0 bases from J, leaving 7 bases between. Germline V lookup: CDR1 SGHRS, CDR2 YFSETQ. In DNA form, the CDR3 reads TGCGCCAGCAGCTTGGAACCGGTCTCTGGAAACACCATATATTTT. It is translated as CASSLEPVSGNTIYF.

This clone occurred once. A much larger clone lies a single base off, so this may be a read error. This chain connects TRBV12-3 or TRBV12-4 to TRBJ2-7, with 8 nucleotides matching TRBD1. There are 12 residues in the CDR3. Unmatched junction bases numbered 2, after V lost 6 bases and J lost 4 bases. The DNA of the CDR3 is TGTGCCAGCAGCCGGGACAGGTACGAGCAGTACTTC. This sequence encodes CASSRDRYEQYF.

The chain carries TRBV18 and TRBJ2-1, with 12 bases matching TRBD1. This CDR3 has 15 amino acids. The germline V gene has CDR1 KGHSH and CDR2 LQKENI. With 3 bases clipped from V and 7 bases from J, the junction kept 4 bases outside the gene matches. The CDR3 region has the DNA TGTGCCAGCTCACCCGGGACAGGGGGCTGGAATGAGCAGTTCTTC. It yields the protein CASSPGTGGWNEQFF. Using reference TRBV18 and TRBJ2-1 for the parts outside the CDR3, the full variable domain is NAGVMQNPRHLVRRRGQEARLRCSPMKGHSHVYWYRQLPEEGLKFMVYLQKENIIDESGMPKERFSAEFPKEGPSILRIQQVVRGDSAAYFCASSPGTGGWNEQFFGPGTRLTVL.

This clone was detected ten times or more. The chain combines TRBV18 with TRBJ2-7; TRBD2 is a possible D gene (6 bases). Per the germline V gene, CDR1 is KGHSH and CDR2 is LQKENI. The CDR3 has 15 amino acids. V was shortened by 8 bases and J by 1 base, with 18 bases between the two germline ends. The CDR3 here is CASTGGSWGSYEQYF. The CDR3, as DNA: TGTGCCAGCACCGGGGGATCTTGGGGTTCCTACGAGCAGTACTTC.

The chain employs TRBV11-3 and TRBJ2-5; D gene ambiguous. Between the trimmed V and J ends, which lost 3 bases and 5 bases, there was a span of 7 bases. The CDR3 loop spans 12 amino acids. Per germline, CDR1 SGHNT and CDR2 YENEEA. The CDR3 nucleotides read TGTGCCAGCAGCTTCTCCCAGGAGACCCAGTACTTC. Translation gives CASSFSQETQYF.

The rearrangement uses TRBV5-4 and TRBJ2-7; a possible D gene is TRBD2 (6 bases). V was clipped by 0 bases and J by 7 bases, with 20 bases between them. This CDR3 region has 16 residues. Germline-derived CDR1 and CDR2 are SGHNT and YYREEE (reference sequence). CDR3 nucleotides: TGTGCCAGCAGCTTGGATGTAGCGGTCCTCGCGGGAGAGCAGTACTTC. This translates into CASSLDVAVLAGEQYF.

This chain links TRBV24-1 with TRBJ2-3, with 7 bases that match TRBD1. Germline V gene lookup returns CDR1 KGHDR and CDR2 SFDVKD. J was trimmed by 1 base and V by 8 bases; bases with no gene match: 2. This CDR3 comprises 13 residues. Here the CDR3 DNA reads TGTGCCACCAACACAGGGGGCACAGATACGCAGTATTTT. Translating it yields CATNTGGTDTQYF.

J is TRBJ1-6 and V is TRBV2, with D possibly matching TRBD1 (6 bases). Germline CDR1 and CDR2: SNHLY and FYNNEI. V lost 8 bases to trimming and J lost 8 bases, with 19 bases between them. This CDR3 is built from 15 residues. This CDR3 is CASRARGHPDSPLHF. In DNA, the CDR3 is TGTGCCAGCCGAGCAAGGGGACACCCTGATTCACCCCTCCACTTT.

The genes are TRBV5-1 and TRBJ1-1; a weak D match, TRBD1 (5 bases). Per the germline V gene, CDR1 is SGHRS and CDR2 is YFSETQ. The CDR3 has 14 residues. Trimming took off 6 bases at V and 0 bases at J, with 12 bases between the two ends. Written as DNA, the CDR3 is TGCGCCAGCACCCTGACAGAACTGAACACTGAAGCTTTCTTT. It translates to CASTLTELNTEAFF.

This clone was recorded once. The V and J genes are TRBV2 and TRBJ2-5; maybe TRBD1 (6 bases). This CDR3 has 14 residues. CDR1 and CDR2 (germline): SNHLY, FYNNEI. V was cut by 7 bases and J by 3 bases, with 15 bases left in between. Written as DNA, the CDR3 is TGTGCCAGCAAATGGTTGCGGACAGAAGAGACCCAGTACTTC. It specifies CASKWLRTEETQYF.

The chain links TRBV4-2 to TRBJ2-5, with 7 bases fitting TRBD1. Germline CDR1 is LGHNA and CDR2 is YNFKEQ. Trimming cost V 4 bases and J 5 bases; bases outside gene matches: 7. The CDR3 runs to 14 residues. The chain's CDR3 is CASSPSTGKETQYF. In DNA form, the CDR3 reads TGTGCCAGCAGCCCATCGACAGGGAAGGAGACCCAGTACTTC.

This chain joins TRBV10-1 and TRBJ1-5; TRBD1 is a possible D gene (5 bases). This CDR3 has 19 residues. Germline lookup yields CDR1 WNHNN and CDR2 SYGVQD (reference sequence). The germline V and J ends were trimmed by 3 bases and 3 bases, with 24 bases remaining between them. The CDR3 bases are TGCGCCAGCAGTGACCACAAAGACGTGGGGGGGTCACCCAATCAGCCCCAGCATTTT. Translated: CASSDHKDVGGSPNQPQHF.

Details on this clone: The junction does not match germline at one end; this may be a read error. This chain's CDR3 is CASSLDGTLRNF. In DNA form, the CDR3 reads TGCGCCAGCAGCTTGGATGGGACATTAAGAAACTTC. The chain joins TRBV5-1 to TRBJ2-5; weak D call: TRBD1 (6 bases). The CDR3 runs 12 residues. Germline V gives CDR1 SGHRS, CDR2 YFSETQ.